This TCR beta chain was observed in a study of cytomegalovirus exposure and HLA in healthy donors. A multiplex PCR was run with 60 Vbeta primers and 13 Jbeta primers. TCRdb keeps only in-frame clones here, not all; method: immunoSEQ multiplex PCR. The table has over 50,000 clones, just under 85% seen once; the top ten hold 1.7%. V gave up 2 bases and J gave up 4 bases, with 15 bases separating them. Per the germline V gene, CDR1 is SGHTA and CDR2 is FQGNSA. The CDR3 is made up of 16 amino acids. This clonotype originated in a man aged 40-49 years in good health and CMV-seronegative. The rearrangement links TRBV7-2 to TRBJ1-5, with D unclear. Sample: PBMCs. The CDR3 nucleotides read TGTGCCAGCAGCTTATCGGGCGACGGACTAAATCAGCCCCAGCATTTT. Protein product: CASSLSGDGLNQPQHF.